This T cell receptor (beta chain) was identified in a study of cytomegalovirus exposure and HLA in healthy donors. This CDR3 spans 14 amino acids. The PCR ran on 60 Vbeta and 13 Jbeta primers. Clones were sequenced by immunoSEQ multiplex PCR, and TCRdb holds only the in-frame ones, with some missing. The sample yields 150,000 to 180,000 clones, approximately 74% seen once. Points from the study as a whole: Excluded were some V segments that proved indistinguishable, including TRBV6-2 and TRBV6-3. In a later analysis, about 17,000 TCR beta sequences were associated with HLA alleles at 0.05 false discovery rate. An analysis done earlier found most TCR beta V segments productive about 87% or about 30% of the time.

Comments on this clone: Its antigen is still unknown.

This chain connects TRBV1 to TRBJ2-1; the table's D call, TRBD1, was not checked against the DNA. TRBV1 is designated a pseudogene. The sequence came from a young man in good health and CMV-seronegative. The sequenced material came from PBMCs. CDR3: CTSSQVDQVDEQFF. The CDR3, as DNA: TGCACCAGCAGCCAAGTGGATCAGGTTGATGAGCAGTTCTTC.